This TCR beta chain comes out of a study of cytomegalovirus exposure and HLA in healthy donors (dated by TCRdb to 2016 to 2017). Some background on the complete study: The 650 to 750 repertoires of the first cohort and the 95 to 150 validation repertoires were produced on the same platform, according to a later analysis. Along with the roughly 700-subject first cohort, a separate validation cohort of about 110 different subjects was used. The aim of the study was to test whether cataloging public T cell receptors could identify signatures of past pathogen exposure. To predict cytomegalovirus infection status, the study brought together high-throughput TCR immunosequencing, statistical association of individual TCRs with disease status, and machine learning.

About this clone itself: Its antigen target is currently unknown. There are no base qualities to consult, and no much larger clone falls within one base.

Including the terminal cysteine and phenylalanine, the CDR3 comprises 18 residues. The DNA shown is the 54-base CDR3, in frame from base 1. From the germline V gene, CDR1 is SGDLS and CDR2 is YYNGEE. V is pruned by 2 bases and J by 0 bases, leaving 4 bases of the junction without a gene match. Donors formed part of the validation cohort, which comprised 120 or so subjects and was distinct from the first cohort of 670 or so subjects. Receptors were amplified or captured by the immunoSEQ multiplex PCR assay. Processing in the source paper ran as follows. A statistical classification framework was built for diagnosing cytomegalovirus status from the catalog of TCR beta chain sequences. TCRdb limited this immuneACCESS table to in-frame rearrangements with V and J called. A share of clones is missing; checked studies link under half to unresolved V genes, and the rest is unexplained. The V and J calls and the clone size are those of that table, but D and trimming were determined from the DNA. The sample table contains under 140,000 clones; only one count was recorded for around 87% of them. Together, the top ten hold 1.4% of the sample.

Paper-wide results and their limitations: It was suggested by the authors that the approach could potentially be generalized to other disease states and immunological phenotypes. In vitro tests confirmed that three of the cytomegalovirus-associated TCR beta chains recognize cytomegalovirus antigens. A later analysis had no HLA typing for the validation cohort, so co-occurrence there was scored across all 110 or so repertoires. Most TCR sequences were observed very rarely across donors, whereas some public TCRs were present in many individuals. In the study, 164 TCR beta chains were listed as associated with cytomegalovirus. In a later analysis, TCRs clustered in the first cohort were found to also tend to co-occur in the 130 or so validation repertoires, with roughly 93% of cluster scores above 0. The classifier was reported to diagnose cytomegalovirus status with high specificity and sensitivity in both the original cohort and the validation cohort.

Recombination linked TRBV9 to TRBJ2-3; 15 central bases correspond to TRBD2. The material sequenced was PBMCs. The clonotype comes from a woman younger than 45 in good health and CMV-seropositive. The nucleotide sequence reads TGTGCCAGCAGCGTTGGGACTAGCGGGGGGCATAGCACAGATACGCAGTATTTT. This sequence encodes CASSVGTSGGHSTDTQYF.